This is a list of T cell receptor beta chains from one sample in a study of identical twins. In TCRdb, the 5' RACE reads were re-called with MiXCR into one record per CDR3 protein. This table has some 460,000 distinct CDR3 sequences, more than 13% appearing once. These data also featured in a second study, about yellow fever vaccine responses in identical twins.

The specimen was CD4+ T cells sorted from blood. These receptors were obtained from a woman aged 18-30 years in good health. The CDR3 runs from the conserved cysteine through the conserved F or W. The D gene is left open where the match is weak. Clone sizes are given selectively: once, few, many, or a class where the clone is expanded.

J gene,clone size,V gene,D gene,CDR3 protein,CDR3 DNA
TRBJ2-1,NA,TRBV6-2/TRBV6-3,NA,CASSYGLLVGEQFF,TGTGCCAGCAGTTACGGACTCCTGGTTGGGGAGCAGTTCTTC
TRBJ2-3,NA,TRBV5-6,NA,CASSFPEGLAGETDTQYF,TGTGCCAGCAGCTTCCCCGAGGGTCTAGCCGGAGAGACAGATACGCAGTATTTT
TRBJ2-7,few,TRBV2,NA,CASTGLESYEQYF,TGTGCCAGCACGGGCCTAGAGAGCTACGAGCAGTACTTC
TRBJ1-2,NA,TRBV25-1,NA,CASSTPGVYGYTF,TGTGCCAGCAGCACGCCAGGGGTTTATGGCTACACCTTC
TRBJ2-6,NA,TRBV6-1,NA,CASGISGANVLTF,TGTGCCAGCGGTATCTCTGGGGCCAACGTCCTGACTTTC
TRBJ2-3,NA,TRBV29-1,NA,CSVDSSPTDTQYF,TGCAGCGTGGACTCAAGTCCCACAGATACGCAGTATTTT
TRBJ2-2,few,TRBV12-3/TRBV12-4,NA,CASSLSGAVGELFF,TGTGCCAGCAGTTTGTCAGGGGCCGTCGGGGAGCTGTTTTTT
TRBJ1-5,NA,TRBV7-8,TRBD1,CASSRDRGRQPQHF,TGTGCCAGCAGCCGGGACAGGGGACGCCAGCCCCAGCATTTT
TRBJ2-6,NA,TRBV6-2/TRBV6-3,NA,CTSSSPASSGANVLTF,TGTACCAGCAGTTCGCCTGCGAGCTCTGGGGCCAACGTCCTGACTTTC
TRBJ2-3,NA,TRBV5-1,NA,CASSLSGGITDTQYF,TGCGCCAGCAGCTTGTCAGGGGGGATCACAGATACGCAGTATTTT
TRBJ2-7,few,TRBV5-1,NA,CASSSNRGYEQYF,TGCGCCAGCAGTTCGAACCGGGGCTACGAGCAGTACTTC
TRBJ2-1,many,TRBV20-1,TRBD2,CSAETGTNNEQFF,TGCAGTGCTGAAACCGGGACTAACAATGAGCAGTTCTTC
TRBJ2-1,few,TRBV27,TRBD2,CASSSLTTSGRPQFF,TGTGCCAGCAGTTCCTTAACGACTAGCGGGAGGCCGCAGTTCTTC
TRBJ2-7,NA,TRBV18,NA,CASGGIGIYEQYF,TGTGCAAGTGGGGGAATCGGGATCTACGAGCAGTACTTC
TRBJ2-4,few,TRBV6-5,NA,CASSYRGGQRGIQYF,TGTGCCAGCAGTTACCGCGGTGGACAGCGGGGCATTCAGTACTTC